A single sample gave rise to the 13 T cell receptor beta chains below, sequenced in a study of shared clonotypes between healthy human individuals. TCRdb's copy holds only in-frame clones and misses some; the assay was immunoSEQ multiplex PCR. The top ten hold around 0.13% of the sample, which has some 2,100,000 clones, nearly 97% seen once. The source material was naive CD4+ T cells sorted from blood. Indicated subset: CD45RA+ positively selected. Receptor source: a young man in good health.

V usage is TRBV27 and J usage is TRBJ1-6, with TRBD1 matching over 9 bases. This CDR3 has 20 amino acids. Per germline, CDR1 MNHEY and CDR2 SMNVEV (reference sequence). The J segment lost 0 bases and the V segment lost 7 bases, leaving 16 bases of the junction unmatched. In DNA form, the CDR3 reads TGTGCCAGCACCAAATGGCCGACAGGGGGTTTACGCTCCTATAATTCACCCCTCCACTTT. This gives the protein CASTKWPTGGLRSYNSPLHF.

This sequence joins TRBV7-3 and TRBJ2-1; unclear D gene. The CDR3 totals 15 residues. Trimming left V 3 bases short and J 2 bases short, with 11 bases between. CDR1 is SGHTA and CDR2 is FQGTGA in the germline V gene. CDR3 nucleotide sequence: TGTGCCAGCAGCTTTGACTCAGACCCCTACAATGAGCAGTTCTTC. This sequence encodes CASSFDSDPYNEQFF.

This chain links TRBV29-1 with TRBJ2-5, with 12 bases fitting TRBD2. V shed 4 bases and J 5 bases; nucleotides not matched to a gene: 11. The V gene's germline CDR1 is SQVTM and CDR2 ANQGSEA. The CDR3 contains 16 residues. The CDR3 region has the DNA TGCAGCGTTGCGGGACTAGCGGGTACAAAAGCGGAGACCCAGTACTTC. Encoded protein: CSVAGLAGTKAETQYF.

In regard to this clone: Other DNA sequences within the sample encode an identical CDR3. The chain employs TRBV5-6 and TRBJ2-7; tentative D call: TRBD2 (6 bases). Per the germline V gene, CDR1 is SGHDT and CDR2 is YYEEEE. This CDR3 region has 15 residues. Trimming removed 0 bases from V and 0 bases from J, with 10 bases in between. This CDR3 is CASSLVAGSSYEQYF. The DNA for the CDR3 is TGTGCCAGCAGCTTGGTTGCGGGGAGCTCCTACGAGCAGTACTTC.

The chain has TRBV7-8 and TRBJ2-7; D tentatively reads TRBD1 or TRBD2 (6 bases each). V was shortened by 7 bases and J by 5 bases, with 27 bases between the two germline ends. This CDR3 comprises 17 residues. Germline loops: CDR1 SGHVS, CDR2 FQNEAQ. This chain's CDR3 is CASTHPERGPRGDEQYF. Written as DNA, the CDR3 is TGTGCCAGCACACACCCAGAACGGGGGCCCAGAGGAGACGAGCAGTACTTC.

The rearrangement links TRBV30 to TRBJ1-5; TRBD1 might be the D (5 bases). The CDR3 covers 12 residues. V lost 5 bases to trimming and J lost 3 bases, with 8 bases between them. Germline V gene data show CDR1 as GTSNPN and CDR2 as SVGIG (reference sequence). As DNA, the CDR3 is TGTGCCTGGGCAGGGTCCAATCAGCCCCAGCATTTT. Encoded protein: CAWAGSNQPQHF.

The chain recombines TRBV6-6 with TRBJ2-7; D gene unclear. Germline V gene data show CDR1 as MNHNY and CDR2 as SVGAGI (reference sequence). V was cut by 2 bases and J by 2 bases, with 4 bases left in between. The CDR3 runs 12 residues. CDR3 in amino acids: CASSYAPYEQYF. The CDR3, as DNA: TGTGCCAGCAGTTACGCGCCCTACGAGCAGTACTTC.

V gene TRBV5-6 combines with J gene TRBJ2-7; TRBD2 matches 8 bases. The CDR3 totals 15 residues. Germline loops: CDR1 SGHDT, CDR2 YYEEEE. Trimming cost V 1 base and J 5 bases; bases outside gene matches: 8. CDR3 DNA sequence: TGTGCCAGCAGCTTGCGGCCGGGACTAGTCAACGAGCAGTACTTC. This codes for CASSLRPGLVNEQYF.

About this clone: In the same sample, other DNA sequences code for this CDR3. The rearrangement uses TRBV7-2 and TRBJ1-1; tentative D call: TRBD1 (6 bases). Germline lookup yields CDR1 SGHTA and CDR2 FQGNSA. There are 13 residues in the CDR3. Trimming pared 1 base from V and 6 bases from J, leaving 9 bases between. CDR3 sequence (DNA): TGTGCCAGCAGCTTAGACAGGGTGGCTGAAGCTTTCTTT. Encoded protein: CASSLDRVAEAFF.

The chain uses TRBV18 and TRBJ2-6, with D maybe TRBD2 (5 bases). Trimming took 5 bases from V and 2 from J, leaving 7 bases between them. The CDR3 runs to 14 residues. CDR1 and CDR2 from the germline V gene are KGHSH and LQKENI. CDR3 DNA: TGTGCCAGCTCATCCGGGGCTGGGGCCAACGTCCTGACTTTC. Encoded protein: CASSSGAGANVLTF.

V and J are TRBV30 and TRBJ2-2; D remains ambiguous. This CDR3 has 13 residues. Trimming stripped 2 bases from V and 6 bases from J, with 10 bases between. CDR1 is GTSNPN and CDR2 is SVGIG in the germline V gene (reference sequence). The CDR3 reads CAWSRSWAGELFF. The CDR3 DNA reads TGTGCCTGGAGTCGGTCATGGGCCGGGGAGCTGTTTTTT.

The rearrangement uses TRBV6-1 and TRBJ2-1, with TRBD1 matching 9 bases. This CDR3 contains 15 residues. V trimming: 7 bases; J trimming: 6 bases; junction bases outside the gene matches: 10. CDR1 is MNHNS and CDR2 is SASEGT in the germline V gene. The CDR3 sequence is CASNTGGLGINEQFF. DNA of the CDR3: TGTGCCAGCAATACAGGGGGCTTAGGAATCAATGAGCAGTTCTTC.

The chain combines TRBV28 with TRBJ1-1, with D perhaps matching TRBD1 (6 bases). From germline, CDR1 is MDHEN and CDR2 SYDVKM. CDR3 size: 13 residues. The ends were cut back, 7 bases at V and 10 bases at J, with 19 bases in the middle. DNA of the CDR3: TGTGCCAGCACACAAAATAGGGGGGGCTCAGCTTTCTTT. Protein product: CASTQNRGGSAFF.